These 29 T cell receptor beta chains came from one sample sequenced in a study of beta chain features in type 1 diabetes. These receptors have no identified antigens. Reverse transcribing all isolated RNA meant expressed TCRB transcripts were sequenced. Clones were sequenced by immunoSEQ multiplex PCR, and TCRdb holds only the in-frame ones, with some missing. The table records 95,000 to 150,000 clones, about a sixth of them present only once. Findings and caveats of the study: Type 1 diabetes patients had moderately but significantly shorter TCRB CDR3s in all four CD4+ subsets.

The sample consisted of central memory CD4+ T cells from blood. The receptor source for this set is a man in his thirties or forties with type 1 diabetes.

Note on this clone: The junction and the germline gene differ at one end; a read error may be behind it. The V call is TRBV10-3, the J call TRBJ1-4; D gene ambiguous. This CDR3 comprises 11 residues. Germline V gives CDR1 ENHRY, CDR2 SYGVKD. Written as DNA, the CDR3 is TGTGCCAGCAGTTACGGTCAAAAACTGTTTTTT. Protein sequence: CASSYGQKLFF.

This clone was detected only a few times. This chain joins TRBV7-2 and TRBJ2-7, with 9 nucleotides matching TRBD1. The V gene end was trimmed by 2 bases and the J gene end by 3 bases; junction bases not matched to a gene: 5. CDR3 length equals 15 residues. The V gene's germline CDR1 is SGHTA and CDR2 FQGNSA. The CDR3 spells CASSLTRDRDYEQYF. The CDR3 DNA is TGTGCCAGCAGCTTAACCCGGGACAGGGACTACGAGCAGTACTTC.

The chain combines TRBV4-2 with TRBJ1-1; 11 bases line up with TRBD1. CDR1 and CDR2 from the germline V gene are LGHNA and YNFKEQ. The junction had 5 bases not matched to a gene; V was cut back by 5 bases and J by 3 bases. This CDR3 region has 15 residues. This CDR3 reads CASSERGQGDTEAFF. In nucleotides, the CDR3 is TGTGCCAGCAGCGAAAGGGGACAGGGGGACACTGAAGCTTTCTTT.

The rearrangement joins TRBV28 to TRBJ2-5, with D perhaps TRBD1 (6 bases). The CDR3 length is 13 residues. V lost 6 bases, J lost 2 bases, and 10 bases lay in between. Looked up from germline, CDR1 is MDHEN and CDR2 is SYDVKM. CDR3 in DNA: TGTGCCAGCAGCCGGACAGAACAAGAGACCCAGTACTTC. It yields the protein CASSRTEQETQYF.

This clone has just a few counts. The V call is TRBV28, the J call TRBJ1-5; D remains unclear. The CDR3 covers 13 residues. Trimming shortened V by 11 bases and J by 6 bases, and 17 bases separated the two germline ends. Germline V gene data show CDR1 as MDHEN and CDR2 as SYDVKM. The CDR3, as DNA: TGTGCCTCTAACGCGGGCCTTGGTCAGCCCCAGCATTTT. This sequence encodes CASNAGLGQPQHF. Based on the CDR3 plus reference TRBV28 and TRBJ1-5, the full variable domain is DVKVTQSSRYLVKRTGEKVFLECVQDMDHENMFWYRQDPGLGLRLIYFSYDVKMKEKGDIPEGYSVSREKKERFSLILESASTNQTSMYLCASNAGLGQPQHFGDGTRLSIL.

The chain employs TRBV7-8 and TRBJ1-1, with a tentative D call TRBD1 (5 bases). Per the germline V gene, CDR1 is SGHVS and CDR2 is FQNEAQ. V gave up 2 bases and J gave up 4 bases, with 17 bases separating them. CDR3 size: 16 residues. This chain's CDR3 is CASSLRGRGLGTEAFF. In DNA, the CDR3 is TGTGCCAGCAGCTTACGAGGGAGGGGACTGGGCACTGAAGCTTTCTTT.

In its sample, this clone was seen many times. The CDR3 sequence: CASSKANKNTEAFF. In nucleotides, the CDR3 is TGTGCCAGCTCGAAGGCTAACAAGAACACTGAAGCTTTCTTT. The V and J genes are TRBV18 and TRBJ1-1; no reliable D call. CDR1 is KGHSH, CDR2 LQKENI, per germline. The CDR3 runs 14 residues. V was shortened by 6 bases and J by 1 base, with 12 bases between the two germline ends.

The chain is built from TRBV4-1 and TRBJ1-2, with unresolved D. The CDR3 is 15 amino acids. Germline V gene lookup returns CDR1 MGHRA and CDR2 YSYEKL. V was shortened by 0 bases and J by 0 bases, with 8 bases between the two germline ends. The CDR3 protein is CASSQDPASNYGYTF. For the CDR3, the DNA is TGCGCCAGCAGCCAAGATCCAGCGTCTAACTATGGCTACACCTTC.

J is TRBJ1-2 and V is TRBV29-1; D not resolved. CDR3 length: 13 amino acids. CDR1 and CDR2 from the germline V gene are SQVTM and ANQGSEA. V gave up 2 bases and J gave up 1 base, with 8 bases separating them. The DNA of the CDR3 is TGCAGCGTTGAAACGGACTTTAACTATGGCTACACCTTC. This translates into CSVETDFNYGYTF.

This clone was found a few times. V and J are TRBV4-3 and TRBJ2-2, with D uncertain. Trimming shortened V by 4 bases and J by 6 bases, and 9 bases separated the two germline ends. Germline CDR1 is LGHNA and CDR2 is YSLEER. CDR3 length: 13 residues. The CDR3 here is CASSPRGPGELFF. In DNA, the CDR3 is TGCGCCAGCAGCCCCCGAGGTCCCGGGGAGCTGTTTTTT.

This clone is judged medium-sized. The chain has TRBV27 and TRBJ2-7; D might be TRBD1 or TRBD2, each matching 5 bases. This CDR3 spans 13 amino acids. Trimming removed 7 bases from V and 3 bases from J, with 13 bases in between. Per germline, CDR1 MNHEY and CDR2 SMNVEV (reference sequence). CDR3 in DNA: TGTGCCAGCACGGGGCAGGGCGGCTACGAGCAGTACTTC. Its translation is CASTGQGGYEQYF.

This clone was detected a few times. V is TRBV4-2 and J is TRBJ2-5, with 9 bases identical to TRBD2. Judging by the DNA end, TRBJ2-7 fits better; the J call may be wrong. This CDR3 spans 18 amino acids. CDR1 LGHNA and CDR2 YNFKEQ come from the germline V gene. The CDR3 loop reads CASSPTRGPSGAYYEQYF. The CDR3 DNA reads as TGTGCCAGCAGCCCCACCAGGGGCCCTAGCGGGGCCTACTACGAGCAGTACTTC.

This clone has only a few counts. The CDR3 spells CAKKANSGANVLTF. CDR3 coding DNA: TGTGCCAAGAAGGCGAACTCTGGGGCCAACGTCCTGACTTTC. The chain couples TRBV7-2 to TRBJ2-6, with unresolved D. Trimming pared 10 bases from V and 0 bases from J, leaving 10 bases between. Germline V gene data show CDR1 as SGHTA and CDR2 as FQGNSA. This CDR3 has 14 residues. Full variable domain (rest looked up from reference TRBV7-2 and TRBJ2-6): GAGVSQSPSNKVTEKGKDVELRCDPISGHTALYWYRQSLGQGLEFLIYFQGNSAPDKSGLPSDRFSAERTGGSVSTLTIQRTQQEDSAVYLCAKKANSGANVLTFGAGSRLTVL.

V and J are TRBV7-9 and TRBJ1-1; 11 positions match TRBD1. J gave up 1 base and V 5 bases, and 6 bases lay outside the gene matches. The CDR3 runs to 16 residues. Per germline, CDR1 SEHNR and CDR2 FQNEAQ (reference sequence). The CDR3 loop reads CASSTRTGGSNTEAFF. The CDR3 DNA reads TGTGCCAGCAGCACCCGGACAGGGGGCTCGAACACTGAAGCTTTCTTT. Variable domain in full (rest from reference TRBV7-9 and TRBJ1-1): DTGVSQNPRHKITKRGQNVTFRCDPISEHNRLYWYRQTLGQGPEFLTYFQNEAQLEKSRLLSDRFSAERPKGSFSTLEIQRTEQGDSAMYLCASSTRTGGSNTEAFFGQGTRLTVV.

Written as DNA, the CDR3 is TGTGCCAGCACCCGGGACAGGGGTGACAATGAGCAGTTCTTC. Protein sequence: CASTRDRGDNEQFF. This chain uses TRBV7-6 with TRBJ2-1; the match to TRBD1 covers 10 bases. The CDR3 has 14 residues. The V segment lost 7 bases and the J segment 5 bases; nucleotides outside the gene matches: 5. Looked up from germline, CDR1 is SGHVS and CDR2 is FNYEAQ. Combining the CDR3 with reference TRBV7-6 and TRBJ2-1 gives the whole variable domain GAGVSQSPRYKVTKRGQDVALRCDPISGHVSLYWYRQALGQGPEFLTYFNYEAQQDKSGLPNDRFSAERPEGSISTLTIQRTEQRDSAMYRCASTRDRGDNEQFFGPGTRLTVL.

This chain connects TRBV18 to TRBJ2-1; D possibly corresponds to TRBD2 (6 bases). The CDR3 is 17 residues long. Trimming pared 1 base from V and 10 bases from J, leaving 23 bases between. CDR1 and CDR2 (germline): KGHSH, LQKENI. DNA for the CDR3: TGTGCCAGCTCACCACTTTCGTGGGGGGAAACCCCAGACGAGCAGTTCTTC. Protein: CASSPLSWGETPDEQFF.

The chain has TRBV6-5 and TRBJ1-1; 7 bases agree with TRBD1. With 9 bases clipped from V and 0 bases from J, the junction kept 7 bases outside the gene matches. This CDR3 is 14 amino acids long. CDR1 and CDR2 from the germline V gene are MNHEY and SVGAGI. CDR3 in DNA: TGTGCCAGTATCCGACAGGGTCTGAACACTGAAGCTTTCTTT. As protein: CASIRQGLNTEAFF.

In this sample, this clone turned up many times. The J gene is TRBJ2-5, the V gene TRBV7-6; the D is unclear. Germline assignment: CDR1 SGHVS and CDR2 FNYEAQ. The V and J ends lost 5 bases and 3 bases respectively, with 13 bases between them. The CDR3 has 14 residues. Here the CDR3 DNA reads TGTGCCAGCAGCGCGCGTGGGGTAGAAGAGACCCAGTACTTC. This encodes CASSARGVEETQYF.

This clone was observed a few times. The CDR3 reads CASSSRWSGGDEQYF. For the CDR3, the DNA is TGTGCCAGCAGTTCCCGATGGAGCGGGGGCGACGAGCAGTACTTC. V and J are TRBV28 and TRBJ2-7; 8 bases map to TRBD2. Germline V CDR1 and CDR2: MDHEN, SYDVKM. With 4 bases clipped from V and 5 bases from J, the junction kept 10 bases outside the gene matches. This CDR3 contains 15 residues.

The gene calls are TRBV4-3 and TRBJ2-3; D ambiguous. Trimming took off 1 base at V and 9 bases at J, with 20 bases between the two ends. The CDR3 loop spans 16 amino acids. Looked up from germline, CDR1 is LGHNA and CDR2 is YSLEER. This chain's CDR3 is CASSQGERVPARTQYF. DNA of the CDR3: TGCGCCAGCAGCCAAGGGGAACGAGTCCCCGCTAGGACGCAGTATTTT.

This chain joins TRBV28 and TRBJ1-6; TRBD1 matches 8 bases. J gave up 12 bases and V 5 bases, and 9 bases lay outside the gene matches. The CDR3 covers 14 residues. CDR1 and CDR2 (germline): MDHEN, SYDVKM. This chain's CDR3 is CASSLAGTGLPLHF. CDR3 nucleotide sequence: TGTGCCAGCAGTCTAGCTGGGACAGGTCTACCCCTCCACTTT.

This clone has only a few counts. The chain recombines TRBV7-3 with TRBJ2-7; 8 bases align to TRBD1. Germline CDR1 and CDR2: SGHTA and FQGTGA. V dropped 5 bases and J dropped 0; count of bases not matched to a gene: 3. The CDR3 consists of 14 residues. Written as DNA, the CDR3 is TGTGCCAGCAGCCTGACAGGGGACTCCTACGAGCAGTACTTC. It encodes CASSLTGDSYEQYF.

The chain recombines TRBV4-1 with TRBJ2-5, with TRBD2 identical over 16 bases. V was pared by 2 bases and J by 4 bases, with 4 bases of the junction left unmatched. Looked up from germline, CDR1 is MGHRA and CDR2 is YSYEKL. This CDR3 is 17 amino acids long. The CDR3 sequence is CASSQTGTSGGAETQYF. The CDR3 DNA follows: TGCGCCAGCAGCCAAACCGGGACTAGCGGGGGGGCAGAGACCCAGTACTTC.

J is TRBJ2-2 and V is TRBV4-3; possibly TRBD2 for D (5 bases). CDR1 is LGHNA and CDR2 is YSLEER in the germline V gene. The CDR3 has 17 residues. The V end lost 4 bases, the J end lost 6 bases, and 21 bases lay between the germline ends. DNA for the CDR3: TGCGCCAGCAGCCCCTTTGGCTCTATTACTAGAGCCGGGGAGCTGTTTTTT. Encoded protein: CASSPFGSITRAGELFF.

This sequence joins TRBV28 and TRBJ2-7, with 7 bases lining up with TRBD1. Germline lookup yields CDR1 MDHEN and CDR2 SYDVKM. Trimming removed 8 bases from V and 4 bases from J; junction bases left unmatched: 5. The CDR3 has 12 amino acids. CDR3 residues: CASRGQTYEQYF. DNA of the CDR3: TGTGCCAGCCGGGGACAGACTTACGAGCAGTACTTC.

This clone was seen only a few times. V is TRBV4-3 and J is TRBJ1-4; 9 positions match TRBD1. This CDR3 comprises 15 residues. CDR1 is LGHNA and CDR2 is YSLEER in the germline V gene. The junction had 4 bases not matched to a gene; V was cut back by 0 bases and J by 8 bases. As DNA, the CDR3 is TGCGCCAGCAGCCAAGATACAGGGGGCTGGGAAAAACTGTTTTTT. Residues: CASSQDTGGWEKLFF.

This clone was counted a few times. The chain combines TRBV7-2 with TRBJ2-3; D remains unclear. This CDR3 comprises 13 residues. Trimming removed 5 bases from V and 7 bases from J, with 13 bases in between. CDR1 SGHTA and CDR2 FQGNSA come from the germline V gene. The CDR3 loop is CASSTPTVNTQYF. The CDR3 nucleotides read TGTGCCAGCAGCACCCCAACTGTGAATACGCAGTATTTT.

The V call is TRBV9, the J call TRBJ1-4; TRBD1 might be the D (5 bases). V was shortened by 4 bases and J by 7 bases, with 17 bases between the two germline ends. CDR3 length: 15 amino acids. Germline V lookup: CDR1 SGDLS, CDR2 YYNGEE. DNA for the CDR3: TGTGCCAGCAGCCCCTTAGGGGCAAACCGTGAAAAACTGTTTTTT. This codes for CASSPLGANREKLFF.

The J gene is TRBJ2-7, the V gene TRBV4-3; 8 bases match TRBD1. V lost 1 base and J lost 3; bases outside the gene matches: 2. This CDR3 spans 14 amino acids. The germline V gene has CDR1 LGHNA and CDR2 YSLEER. DNA for the CDR3: TGCGCCAGCAGCCAAGGACAGGGGTACTACGAGCAGTACTTC. Residues: CASSQGQGYYEQYF.